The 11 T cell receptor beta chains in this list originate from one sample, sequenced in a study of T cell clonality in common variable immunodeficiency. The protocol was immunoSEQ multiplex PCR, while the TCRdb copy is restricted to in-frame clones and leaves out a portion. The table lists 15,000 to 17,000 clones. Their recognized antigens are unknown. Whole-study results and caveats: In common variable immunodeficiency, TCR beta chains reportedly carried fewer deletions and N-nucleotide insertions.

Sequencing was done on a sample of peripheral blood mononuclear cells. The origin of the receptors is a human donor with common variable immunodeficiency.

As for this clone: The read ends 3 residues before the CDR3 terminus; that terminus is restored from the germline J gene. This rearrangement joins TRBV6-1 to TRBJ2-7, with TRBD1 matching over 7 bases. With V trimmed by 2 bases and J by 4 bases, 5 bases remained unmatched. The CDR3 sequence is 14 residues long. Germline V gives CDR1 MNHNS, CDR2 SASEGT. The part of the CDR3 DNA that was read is TGTGCCAGCAGTGAACAGGGGGATGGGTACGAG. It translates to CASSEQGDGYE. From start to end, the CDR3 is CASSEQGDGYEQYF.

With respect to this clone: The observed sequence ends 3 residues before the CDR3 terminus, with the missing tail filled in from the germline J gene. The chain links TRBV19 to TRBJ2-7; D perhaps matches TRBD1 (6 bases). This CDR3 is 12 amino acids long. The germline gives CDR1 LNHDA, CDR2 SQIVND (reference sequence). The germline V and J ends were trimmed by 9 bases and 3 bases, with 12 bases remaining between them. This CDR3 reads CASQGLDYEQYF. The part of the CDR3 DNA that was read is TGTGCCAGCCAGGGGTTGGACTACGAG.

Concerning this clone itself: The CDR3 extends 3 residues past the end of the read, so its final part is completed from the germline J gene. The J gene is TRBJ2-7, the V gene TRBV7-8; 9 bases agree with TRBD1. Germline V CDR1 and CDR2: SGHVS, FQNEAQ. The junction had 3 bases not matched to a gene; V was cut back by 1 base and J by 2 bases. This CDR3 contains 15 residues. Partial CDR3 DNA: TGTGCCAGCAGCTTAGAGCGACAGGGGGCCTACGAG. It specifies CASSLERQGAYE. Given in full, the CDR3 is CASSLERQGAYEQYF. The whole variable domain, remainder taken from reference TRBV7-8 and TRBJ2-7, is GAGVSQSPRYKVAKRGQDVALRCDPISGHVSLFWYQQALGQGPEFLTYFQNEAQLDKSGLPSDRFFAERPEGSVSTLKIQRTQQEDSAVYLCASSLERQGAYEQYFGPGTRLTVT.

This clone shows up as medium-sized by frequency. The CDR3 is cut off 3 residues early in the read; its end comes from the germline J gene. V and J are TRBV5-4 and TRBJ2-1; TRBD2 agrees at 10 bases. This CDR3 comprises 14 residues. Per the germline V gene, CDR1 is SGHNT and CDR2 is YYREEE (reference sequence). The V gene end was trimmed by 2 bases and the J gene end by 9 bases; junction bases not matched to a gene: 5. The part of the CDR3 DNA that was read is TGTGCCAGCAGCTTCCCTCTAGCGGGAGTTGAG. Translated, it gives CASSFPLAGVE. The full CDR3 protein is CASSFPLAGVEQFF.

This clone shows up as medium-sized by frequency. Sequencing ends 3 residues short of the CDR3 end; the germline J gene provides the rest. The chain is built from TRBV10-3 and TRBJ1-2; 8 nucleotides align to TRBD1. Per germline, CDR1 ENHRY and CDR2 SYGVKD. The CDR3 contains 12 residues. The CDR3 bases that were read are TGTGCCATCGAGGACAGGGAGAGGGGC. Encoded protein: CAIEDRERG. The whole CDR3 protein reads CAIEDRERGYTF.

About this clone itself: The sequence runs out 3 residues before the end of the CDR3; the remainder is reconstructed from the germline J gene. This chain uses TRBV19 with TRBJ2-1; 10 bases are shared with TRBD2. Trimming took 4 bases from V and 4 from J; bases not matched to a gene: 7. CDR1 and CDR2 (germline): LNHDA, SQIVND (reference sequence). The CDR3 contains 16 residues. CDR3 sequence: CASSTTSGRGYNEQFF. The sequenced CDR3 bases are TGTGCCAGTAGTACGACCAGCGGGAGGGGATACAATGAG.

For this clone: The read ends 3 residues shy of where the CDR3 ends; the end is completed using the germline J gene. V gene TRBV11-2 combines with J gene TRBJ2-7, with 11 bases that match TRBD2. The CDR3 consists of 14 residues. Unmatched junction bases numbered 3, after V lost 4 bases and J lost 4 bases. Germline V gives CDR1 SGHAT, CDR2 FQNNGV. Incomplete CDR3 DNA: TGTGCCAGCAGCTCCCTAGCGGGGGGTTACGAG. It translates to CASSSLAGGYE. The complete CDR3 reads CASSSLAGGYEQYF.

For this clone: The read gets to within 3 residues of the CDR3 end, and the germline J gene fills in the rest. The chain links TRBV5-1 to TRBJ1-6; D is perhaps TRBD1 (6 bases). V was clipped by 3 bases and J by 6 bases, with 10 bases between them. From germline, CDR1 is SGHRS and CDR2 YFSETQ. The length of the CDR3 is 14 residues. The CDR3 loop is CASSYRDGNSPLHF. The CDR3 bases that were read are TGCGCCAGCAGCTACAGGGATGGTAATTCACCC.

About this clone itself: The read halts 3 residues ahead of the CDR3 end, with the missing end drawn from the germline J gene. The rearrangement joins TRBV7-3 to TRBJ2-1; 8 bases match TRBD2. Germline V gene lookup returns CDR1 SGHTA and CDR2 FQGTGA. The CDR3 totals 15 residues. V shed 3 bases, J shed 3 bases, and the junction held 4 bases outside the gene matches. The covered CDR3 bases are TGTGCCAGCAGCTTCACGGGAGGGGGCTACAATGAG. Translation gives CASSFTGGGYNE. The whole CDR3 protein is CASSFTGGGYNEQFF.

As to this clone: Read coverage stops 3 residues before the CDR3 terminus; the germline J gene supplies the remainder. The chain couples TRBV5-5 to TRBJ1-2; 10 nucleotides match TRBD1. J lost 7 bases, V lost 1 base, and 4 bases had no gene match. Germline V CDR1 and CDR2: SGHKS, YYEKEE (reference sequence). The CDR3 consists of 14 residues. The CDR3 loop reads CASSLSGTGAGYTF. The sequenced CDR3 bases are TGTGCCAGCAGCTTGTCTGGGACAGGGGCTGGC. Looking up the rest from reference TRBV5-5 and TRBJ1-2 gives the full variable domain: DAGVTQSPTHLIKTRGQQVTLRCSPISGHKSVSWYQQVLGQGPQFIFQYYEKEERGRGNFPDRFSARQFPNYSSELNVNALLLGDSALYLCASSLSGTGAGYTFGSGTRLTVV.

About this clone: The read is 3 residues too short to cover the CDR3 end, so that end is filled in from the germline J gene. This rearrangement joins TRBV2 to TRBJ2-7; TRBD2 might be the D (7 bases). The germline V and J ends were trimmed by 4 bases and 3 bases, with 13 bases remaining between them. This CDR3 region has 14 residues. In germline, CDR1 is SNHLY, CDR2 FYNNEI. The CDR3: CASSAPGGLYEQYF. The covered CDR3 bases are TGTGCCAGCAGTGCCCCGGGGGGCCTCTACGAG. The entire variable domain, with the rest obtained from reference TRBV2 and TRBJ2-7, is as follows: EPEVTQTPSHQVTQMGQEVILRCVPISNHLYFYWYRQILGQKVEFLVSFYNNEISEKSEIFDDQFSVERPDGSNFTLKIRSTKLEDSAMYFCASSAPGGLYEQYFGPGTRLTVT.